This T cell receptor beta chain comes out of a study of cytotoxic CD8 clonotypes in ibrutinib-treated CLL. The germline V and J ends were trimmed by 0 bases and 4 bases, with 12 bases remaining between them. This CDR3 region has 15 residues. Germline V lookup: CDR1 SQVTM, CDR2 ANQGSEA. Profiling relied on immunoSEQ multiplex PCR, and the TCRdb table lists in-frame clones only, not all of them. The sample records about 270,000 clones, 65% to 85% being singletons. Genomic DNA (around 2 micrograms) was obtained from cryopreserved PBMCs for construction of TCR beta libraries. The sample here was PBMCs, taken at disease progression, from a patient treated with ibrutinib. The TCR sequence derives from a human donor with chronic lymphocytic leukemia. V and J are TRBV29-1 and TRBJ2-2, with D possibly TRBD2 on 6 matching bases. The CDR3 loop reads CSVEDGGVGTGELFF. CDR3 DNA sequence: TGCAGCGTTGAAGATGGCGGGGTTGGCACCGGGGAGCTGTTTTTT.